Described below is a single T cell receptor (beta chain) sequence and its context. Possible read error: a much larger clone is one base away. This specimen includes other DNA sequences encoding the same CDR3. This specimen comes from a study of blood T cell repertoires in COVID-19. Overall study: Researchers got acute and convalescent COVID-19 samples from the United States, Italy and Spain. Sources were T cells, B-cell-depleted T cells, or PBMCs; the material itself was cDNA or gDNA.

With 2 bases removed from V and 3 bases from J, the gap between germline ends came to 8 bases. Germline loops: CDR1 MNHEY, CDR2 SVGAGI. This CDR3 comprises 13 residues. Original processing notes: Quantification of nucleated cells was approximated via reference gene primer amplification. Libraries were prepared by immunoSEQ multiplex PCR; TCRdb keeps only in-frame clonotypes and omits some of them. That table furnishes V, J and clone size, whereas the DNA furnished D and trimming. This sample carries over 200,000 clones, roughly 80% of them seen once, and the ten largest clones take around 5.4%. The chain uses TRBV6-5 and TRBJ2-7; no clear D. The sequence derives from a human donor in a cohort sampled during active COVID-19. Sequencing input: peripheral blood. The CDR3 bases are TGTGCCAGCAGTTACGAGAGAAACTACGAGCAGTACTTC. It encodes CASSYERNYEQYF.